These 29 T cell receptor beta chains originate from one sample sequenced in a study of T cells after yellow fever vaccination. TCRdb called the 5' RACE reads again in MiXCR, with one record for every CDR3 protein. There are about 350,000 distinct CDR3 sequences in the sample; approximately 12% occur only once, and 3.2% lies in the top ten. The specimen was CD4+ T cells sorted from PBMCs, collected 15 days after the yellow fever booster vaccination. These receptors were collected from a young man who received the YFV17D yellow fever vaccine.

This clonotype has only a few counts. V is TRBV7-9 and J is TRBJ2-2; TRBD1 is a possible D gene (5 bases). Germline loops: CDR1 SEHNR, CDR2 FQNEAQ (reference sequence). The CDR3 totals 14 residues. With 5 bases removed from V and 6 bases from J, the gap between germline ends came to 13 bases. The CDR3 reads CASSRFRQPGELFF. The CDR3 bases are TGTGCCAGCAGCCGCTTCCGACAGCCCGGGGAGCTGTTTTTT. The full variable domain, its missing parts supplied by reference TRBV7-9 and TRBJ2-2, is DTGVSQNPRHKITKRGQNVTFRCDPISEHNRLYWYRQTLGQGPEFLTYFQNEAQLEKSRLLSDRFSAERPKGSFSTLEIQRTEQGDSAMYLCASSRFRQPGELFFGEGSRLTVL.

The V gene is TRBV7-8, the J gene TRBJ1-2; D is unclear. The V end was cut by 5 bases, the J end by 4 bases, with 14 bases between. This CDR3 contains 14 residues. Germline CDR1 is SGHVS and CDR2 is FQNEAQ. This chain's CDR3 is CASSPNTFTYGYTF. In DNA, the CDR3 is TGTGCCAGCAGCCCAAACACGTTTACCTATGGCTACACCTTC.

There are many counts of this clonotype. The chain recombines TRBV7-7 with TRBJ2-2, with D possibly being TRBD2 (6 bases). V was shortened by 5 bases and J by 0 bases, with 10 bases between the two germline ends. The CDR3 spans 15 residues. Germline loops: CDR1 SSHAT, CDR2 FNYEAQ (reference sequence). The CDR3 spells CASSAGIANTGELFF. The CDR3 DNA reads TGTGCCAGCAGCGCGGGAATAGCGAACACCGGGGAGCTGTTTTTT.

This chain uses TRBV10-3 with TRBJ1-1, with TRBD1 as a possible D gene (5 bases). Germline CDR1 and CDR2: ENHRY and SYGVKD. This CDR3 is built from 14 residues. Trimming took off 8 bases at V and 3 bases at J, with 16 bases between the two ends. In DNA, the CDR3 is TGTGCCATCTCACCGGCTCAGGGATACACTGAAGCTTTCTTT. Residues: CAISPAQGYTEAFF.

This chain joins TRBV7-8 and TRBJ2-3, with a weak D call TRBD1 (5 bases). The germline CDR1 and CDR2 sequences are SGHVS and FQNEAQ. The ends were cut back, 1 base at V and 4 bases at J, with 12 bases in the middle. The CDR3 has 15 amino acids. The chain's CDR3 is CASSLGRVPPDTQYF. The CDR3 DNA sequence: TGTGCCAGCAGCTTAGGCAGGGTCCCCCCAGATACGCAGTATTTT.

This clonotype has more than one count but fewer than ten. The chain combines TRBV6-1 with TRBJ2-7, with D hard to call. The CDR3 runs 11 residues. CDR1 is MNHNS and CDR2 is SASEGT in the germline V gene. The V gene lost 7 bases and the J gene lost 3 bases, with 7 bases spanning the gap. The CDR3 DNA reads as TGTGCCAGCACCAACAGCTACGAGCAGTACTTC. It translates to CASTNSYEQYF.

This clonotype was seen a handful of times. The chain carries TRBV2 and TRBJ1-4; D remains unclear. This CDR3 contains 13 residues. Per germline, CDR1 SNHLY and CDR2 FYNNEI. V lost 4 bases to trimming and J lost 8 bases, with 11 bases between them. The CDR3 nucleotides are TGTGCCAGCAGTGGCCGAGAAAGGGAAAAACTGTTTTTT. Protein sequence: CASSGREREKLFF.

This clonotype was observed a few times. The V gene is TRBV27, the J gene TRBJ2-5, with TRBD1 as a possible D gene (6 bases). CDR1 is MNHEY and CDR2 is SMNVEV in the germline V gene (reference sequence). The CDR3 has 17 residues. V lost 6 bases, J lost 4 bases, and 24 bases lay in between. DNA of the CDR3: TGTGCCAGCAGACCTAGGGGATGGGGGCGGCTGGGAGAGACCCAGTACTTC. It yields the protein CASRPRGWGRLGETQYF.

This clonotype was found a few times. The J gene is TRBJ1-1, the V gene TRBV29-1; no firm D call. V gave up 4 bases and J gave up 10 bases, with 19 bases separating them. This CDR3 has 13 residues. The germline CDR1 and CDR2 sequences are SQVTM and ANQGSEA. The CDR3: CSVVSDSWVGAFF. CDR3 sequence (DNA): TGCAGCGTTGTATCGGACTCGTGGGTTGGAGCTTTCTTT. Full variable domain (outside the CDR3, taken from reference TRBV29-1 and TRBJ1-1): SAVISQKPSRDICQRGTSLTIQCQVDSQVTMMFWYRQQPGQSLTLIATANQGSEATYESGFVIDKFPISRPNLTFSTLTVSNMSPEDSSIYLCSVVSDSWVGAFFGQGTRLTVV.

This chain joins TRBV6-2 or TRBV6-3 and TRBJ1-1, with D maybe TRBD1 (6 bases). The CDR3 contains 15 residues. CDR1 and CDR2 (germline): MNHEY, SVGEGT. Deletions cut 7 bases from V and 6 bases from J, with 21 bases between. CDR3 residues: CASTPSPGGVAEAFF. CDR3 DNA sequence: TGTGCCAGCACCCCCTCCCCGGGGGGCGTAGCTGAAGCTTTCTTT.

The table lists this clonotype with a few counts. The chain uses TRBV7-2 and TRBJ1-5; D uncertain. This CDR3 contains 14 residues. Germline V gene data show CDR1 as SGHTA and CDR2 as FQGNSA. With 3 bases removed from V and 4 bases from J, the gap between germline ends came to 10 bases. The CDR3 reads CASSFRTGNQPQHF. The CDR3 coding sequence is TGTGCCAGCAGCTTCCGGACGGGAAATCAGCCCCAGCATTTT.

This clonotype was seen at least ten times. The CDR3 DNA sequence: TGTGCCAGCAGCCAAAGGACAGGGGATGGCTACACCTTC. Its protein product is CASSQRTGDGYTF. This chain uses TRBV4-2 with TRBJ1-2; 9 nucleotides match TRBD1. Trimming took 2 bases from V and 6 from J; bases not matched to a gene: 1. This CDR3 is 13 amino acids long. Germline CDR1 LGHNA, CDR2 YNFKEQ.

This clonotype was seen only a few times. The J gene is TRBJ2-5, the V gene TRBV30; 10 bases are a match to TRBD2. The CDR3 length is 13 residues. CDR1 is GTSNPN and CDR2 is SVGIG in the germline V gene (reference sequence). V lost 6 bases to trimming and J lost 4 bases; unmatched junction nucleotides: 5. DNA of the CDR3: TGTGCCTGTCCTCTAGCGGGGGTAGAGACCCAGTACTTC. It yields the protein CACPLAGVETQYF.

The chain is built from TRBV6-4 and TRBJ2-1; D not resolved. Per the germline V gene, CDR1 is MRHNA and CDR2 is SNTAGT. V dropped 7 bases and J dropped 8 bases, with 21 bases sitting between them. This CDR3 is built from 15 residues. In nucleotides, the CDR3 is TGTGCCAGCATTAAAGGGCCGGCGAACGTCGATGAGCAGTTCTTC. Protein product: CASIKGPANVDEQFF.

This clonotype was counted ten times or more. The chain uses TRBV5-1 and TRBJ2-5; 7 bases are a match to TRBD1. The CDR3 loop spans 14 amino acids. Losses at the gene ends were 1 base for V and 1 base for J; bases not matched to a gene: 1. Germline V lookup: CDR1 SGHRS, CDR2 YFSETQ. CDR3 DNA: TGCGCCAGCAGCTTGAGGACAGGCCAAGAGACCCAGTACTTC. It yields the protein CASSLRTGQETQYF.

This rearrangement joins TRBV4-1 to TRBJ2-5; maybe TRBD2 (5 bases). The CDR3 spans 14 residues. Germline loops: CDR1 MGHRA, CDR2 YSYEKL. Trimming stripped 0 bases from V and 4 bases from J, with 9 bases between. The CDR3 here is CASSQDAGVETQYF. For the CDR3, the DNA is TGCGCCAGCAGCCAAGATGCCGGGGTAGAGACCCAGTACTTC.

Written as DNA, the CDR3 is TGTGCCAGCAGCTTAGCTGCTAGCGGGTTCACGCAGTATTTT. This gives the protein CASSLAASGFTQYF. V and J are TRBV11-2 and TRBJ2-3; 8 bases are a match to TRBD2. The CDR3 spans 14 residues. Trimming took 1 base from V and 9 from J; bases not matched to a gene: 6. Germline CDR1 is SGHAT and CDR2 is FQNNGV.

The V call is TRBV28, the J call TRBJ2-3, with a tentative D call TRBD2 (6 bases). The CDR3 is 17 residues long. CDR1 is MDHEN, CDR2 SYDVKM, per germline. Trimming pared 7 bases from V and 4 bases from J, leaving 24 bases between. The CDR3 DNA follows: TGTGCCAGCAAACCGAGCCCCGGGGCGGGATCTTCAGATACGCAGTATTTT. This encodes CASKPSPGAGSSDTQYF.

This chain connects TRBV6-1 to TRBJ2-7; D unresolved. Germline-derived CDR1 and CDR2 are MNHNS and SASEGT. The V end was cut by 7 bases, the J end by 1 base, with 11 bases between. The CDR3 runs 13 residues. The CDR3 loop is CASNRDMSYEQYF. CDR3 nucleotide sequence: TGTGCCAGCAACCGAGACATGTCCTACGAGCAGTACTTC.

V is TRBV10-3 and J is TRBJ2-7; D is perhaps TRBD2 (5 bases). Germline values: CDR1 ENHRY, CDR2 SYGVKD. Trimming removed 0 bases from V and 0 bases from J, with 9 bases in between. The CDR3 length is 15 residues. The CDR3 region has the DNA TGTGCCATCAGTGAGTCCAGCGGAAGCTCCTACGAGCAGTACTTC. Translation gives CAISESSGSSYEQYF.

This clonotype was counted only a few times. V and J are TRBV6-5 and TRBJ1-5; D is undetermined. CDR1 is MNHEY and CDR2 is SVGAGI in the germline V gene. V lost 2 bases and J lost 3, with 17 bases in between. The CDR3 length is 17 residues. The CDR3 nucleotides read TGTGCCAGCAGTTACCCTCCCCACGAGCCCCACAATCAGCCCCAGCATTTT. Translated: CASSYPPHEPHNQPQHF.

This clonotype has more than one count but fewer than ten. This rearrangement joins TRBV12-3 or TRBV12-4 to TRBJ1-1; D might be TRBD1 (5 bases). The CDR3 is made up of 14 amino acids. Trimming left V 3 bases short and J 4 bases short, with 12 bases between. The CDR3 sequence is CASSLAGMTTEAFF. The CDR3, as DNA: TGTGCCAGCAGTTTGGCAGGGATGACCACTGAAGCTTTCTTT.

The chain uses TRBV4-2 and TRBJ2-5, with TRBD1 matching over 10 bases. CDR1 and CDR2 from the germline V gene are LGHNA and YNFKEQ. Trimming removed 1 base from V and 5 bases from J; junction bases left unmatched: 4. This CDR3 region has 15 residues. CDR3: CASSQVGQGVETQYF. The DNA for the CDR3 is TGTGCCAGCAGCCAAGTAGGACAGGGGGTTGAGACCCAGTACTTC.

This clonotype came up a few times. The rearrangement links TRBV5-6 to TRBJ2-7, with 8 bases identical to TRBD2. The CDR3 loop spans 14 amino acids. The germline gives CDR1 SGHDT, CDR2 YYEEEE. V dropped 1 base and J dropped 12; count of bases not matched to a gene: 12. The CDR3 bases are TGTGCCAGCAGCTTGTACTTCGACGGACTAGCCGGGTACGTC. Encoded protein: CASSLYFDGLAGYV.

The chain couples TRBV20-1 to TRBJ1-5; D not certain. The CDR3 covers 10 residues. The germline CDR1 and CDR2 sequences are DFQATT and SNEGSKA (reference sequence). The CDR3 nucleotides are TGCAGCCCCTCAATCAGGCCCCAGCATTTT. Translating gives CSPSIRPQHF.

The chain employs TRBV5-1 and TRBJ1-6; D is perhaps TRBD1 (5 bases). The CDR3 contains 13 residues. The germline V gene encodes CDR1 SGHRS and CDR2 YFSETQ. V was trimmed by 6 bases and J by 10 bases, leaving 14 bases between them. For the CDR3, the DNA is TGCGCCAGCACTGGGGAGGGGCTCTCACCCCTCCACTTT. Its translation is CASTGEGLSPLHF. The whole variable domain, remainder taken from reference TRBV5-1 and TRBJ1-6, is KAGVTQTPRYLIKTRGQQVTLSCSPISGHRSVSWYQQTPGQGLQFLFEYFSETQRNKGNFPGRFSGRQFSNSRSEMNVSTLELGDSALYLCASTGEGLSPLHFGNGTRLTVT.

The V and J genes are TRBV20-1 and TRBJ2-5; 8 nucleotides line up with TRBD2. Germline V CDR1 and CDR2: DFQATT, SNEGSKA (reference sequence). The CDR3 sequence is 12 residues long. V dropped 4 bases and J dropped 3; count of bases not matched to a gene: 1. The CDR3 bases are TGCAGTGCTATCGGGGGGGAAGAGACCCAGTACTTC. As protein: CSAIGGEETQYF.

The genes are TRBV7-9 and TRBJ2-2; 10 nucleotides agree with TRBD1. This CDR3 is built from 16 residues. Trimming removed 6 bases from V and 5 bases from J; junction bases left unmatched: 9. Germline CDR1 and CDR2: SEHNR and FQNEAQ (reference sequence). DNA for the CDR3: TGTGCCAGCAGGCCTGGCCGGGACAGGGGTACCGGGGAGCTGTTTTTT. Protein product: CASRPGRDRGTGELFF.

This clonotype has only a few counts. The V call is TRBV6-5, the J call TRBJ2-6; D not certain. Germline V CDR1 and CDR2: MNHEY, SVGAGI. CDR3 size: 13 residues. Trimming left V 8 bases short and J 2 bases short, with 7 bases between. The CDR3 coding sequence is TGTGCCAGCTGTACAGCTGGGGCCAACGTCCTGACTTTC. This encodes CASCTAGANVLTF.